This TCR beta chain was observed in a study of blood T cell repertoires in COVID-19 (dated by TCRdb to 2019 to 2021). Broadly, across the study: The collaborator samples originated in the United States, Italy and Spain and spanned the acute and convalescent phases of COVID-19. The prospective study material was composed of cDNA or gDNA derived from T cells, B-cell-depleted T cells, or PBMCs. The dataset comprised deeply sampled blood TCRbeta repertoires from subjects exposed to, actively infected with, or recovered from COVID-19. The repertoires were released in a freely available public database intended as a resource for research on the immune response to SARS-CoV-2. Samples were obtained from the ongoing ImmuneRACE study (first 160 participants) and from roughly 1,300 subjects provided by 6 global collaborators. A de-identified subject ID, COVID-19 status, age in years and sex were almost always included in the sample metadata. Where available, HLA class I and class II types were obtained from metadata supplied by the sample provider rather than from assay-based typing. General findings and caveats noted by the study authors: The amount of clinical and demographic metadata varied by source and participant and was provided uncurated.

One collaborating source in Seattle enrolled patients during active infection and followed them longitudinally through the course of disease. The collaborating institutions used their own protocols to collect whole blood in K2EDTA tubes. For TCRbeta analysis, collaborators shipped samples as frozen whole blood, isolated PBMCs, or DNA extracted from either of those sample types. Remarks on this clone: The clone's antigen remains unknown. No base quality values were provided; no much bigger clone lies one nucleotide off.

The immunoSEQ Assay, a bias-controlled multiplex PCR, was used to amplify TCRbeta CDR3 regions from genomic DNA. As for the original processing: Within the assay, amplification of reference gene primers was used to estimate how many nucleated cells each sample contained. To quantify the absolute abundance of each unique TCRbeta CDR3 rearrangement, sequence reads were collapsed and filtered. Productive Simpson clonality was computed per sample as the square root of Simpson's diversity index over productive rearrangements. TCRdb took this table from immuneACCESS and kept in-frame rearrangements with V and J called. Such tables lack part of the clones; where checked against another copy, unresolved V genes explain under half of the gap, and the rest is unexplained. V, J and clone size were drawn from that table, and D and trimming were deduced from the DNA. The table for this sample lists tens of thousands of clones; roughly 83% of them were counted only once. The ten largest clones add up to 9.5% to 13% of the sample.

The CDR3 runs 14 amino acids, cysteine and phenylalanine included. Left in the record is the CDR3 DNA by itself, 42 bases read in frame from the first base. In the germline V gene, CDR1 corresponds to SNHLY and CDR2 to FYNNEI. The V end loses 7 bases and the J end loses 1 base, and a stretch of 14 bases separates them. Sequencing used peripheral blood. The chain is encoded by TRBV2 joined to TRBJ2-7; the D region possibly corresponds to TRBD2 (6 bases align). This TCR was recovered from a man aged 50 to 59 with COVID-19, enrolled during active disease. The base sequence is TGTGCCAGCACCCTGTTGACTAGTTCCTACGAGCAGTACTTC. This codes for CASTLLTSSYEQYF.